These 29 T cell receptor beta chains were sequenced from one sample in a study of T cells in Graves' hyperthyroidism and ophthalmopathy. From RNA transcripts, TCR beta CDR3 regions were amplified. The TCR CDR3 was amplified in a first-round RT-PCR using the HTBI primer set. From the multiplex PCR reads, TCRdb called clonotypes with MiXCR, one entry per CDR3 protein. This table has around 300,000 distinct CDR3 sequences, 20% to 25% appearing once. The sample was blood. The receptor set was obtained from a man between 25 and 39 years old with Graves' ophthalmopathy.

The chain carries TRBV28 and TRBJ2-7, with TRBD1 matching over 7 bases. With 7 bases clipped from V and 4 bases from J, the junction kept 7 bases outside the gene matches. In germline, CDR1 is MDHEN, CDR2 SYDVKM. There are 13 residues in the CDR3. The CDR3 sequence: CASTTGDRYEQYF. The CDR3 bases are TGTGCCAGCACCACAGGGGATCGTTACGAGCAGTACTTC.

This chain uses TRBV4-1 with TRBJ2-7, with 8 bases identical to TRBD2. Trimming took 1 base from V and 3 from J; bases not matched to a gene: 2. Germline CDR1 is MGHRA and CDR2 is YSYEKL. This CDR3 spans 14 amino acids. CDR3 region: CASSQGLAGYEQYF. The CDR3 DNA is TGCGCCAGCAGCCAAGGTCTAGCGGGCTACGAGCAGTACTTC.

The CDR3 region has the DNA TGTGCCATAATACTAGCGGGACACTTCAATGGCGGGCAGTTCTTC. It codes for CAIILAGHFNGGQFF. The chain has TRBV30 and TRBJ2-1, with 10 bases that match TRBD2. The length of the CDR3 is 15 residues. V lost 8 bases and J lost 12; bases outside the gene matches: 19. The germline gives CDR1 GTSNPN, CDR2 SVGIG (reference sequence).

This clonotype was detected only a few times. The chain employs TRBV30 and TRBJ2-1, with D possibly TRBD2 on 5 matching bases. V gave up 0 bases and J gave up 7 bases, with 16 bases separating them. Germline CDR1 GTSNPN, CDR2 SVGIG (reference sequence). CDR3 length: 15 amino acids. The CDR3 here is CAWSVQRTGGNEQFF. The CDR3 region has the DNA TGTGCCTGGAGTGTACAGCGGACCGGTGGTAATGAGCAGTTCTTC.

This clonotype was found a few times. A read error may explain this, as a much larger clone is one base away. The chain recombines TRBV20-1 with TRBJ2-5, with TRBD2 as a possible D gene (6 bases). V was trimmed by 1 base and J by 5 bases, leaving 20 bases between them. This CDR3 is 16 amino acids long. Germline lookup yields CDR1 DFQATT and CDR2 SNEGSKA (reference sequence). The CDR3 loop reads CSARALLASHAETQYF. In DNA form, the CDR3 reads TGCAGTGCTAGAGCCCTTCTAGCGAGCCACGCGGAGACCCAGTACTTC.

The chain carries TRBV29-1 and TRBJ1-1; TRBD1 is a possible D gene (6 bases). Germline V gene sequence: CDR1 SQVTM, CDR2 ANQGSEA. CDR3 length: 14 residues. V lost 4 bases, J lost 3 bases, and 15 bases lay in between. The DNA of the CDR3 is TGCAGCGTTGTTGTGGGGGGCGCCGACACTGAAGCTTTCTTT. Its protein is CSVVVGGADTEAFF.

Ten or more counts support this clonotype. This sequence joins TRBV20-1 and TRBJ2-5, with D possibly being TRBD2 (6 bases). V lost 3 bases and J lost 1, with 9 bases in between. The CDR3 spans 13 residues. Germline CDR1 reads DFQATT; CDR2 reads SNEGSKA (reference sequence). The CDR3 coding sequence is TGCAGTGCTAGGCGGGGCAGCCAAGAGACCCAGTACTTC. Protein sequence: CSARRGSQETQYF.

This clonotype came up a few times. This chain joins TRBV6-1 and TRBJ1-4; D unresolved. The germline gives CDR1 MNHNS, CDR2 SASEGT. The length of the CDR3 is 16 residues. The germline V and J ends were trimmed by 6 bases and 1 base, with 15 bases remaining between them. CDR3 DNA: TGTGCCAGCAGCGACCTCCTGGTGGGAACTAATGAAAAACTGTTTTTT. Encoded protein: CASSDLLVGTNEKLFF.

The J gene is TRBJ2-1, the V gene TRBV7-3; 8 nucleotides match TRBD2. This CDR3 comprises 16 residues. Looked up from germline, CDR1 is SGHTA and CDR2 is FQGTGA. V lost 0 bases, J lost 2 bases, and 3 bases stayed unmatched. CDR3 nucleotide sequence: TGTGCCAGCAGCTTAACCCAGGGACTAGCCTACAATGAGCAGTTCTTC. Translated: CASSLTQGLAYNEQFF.

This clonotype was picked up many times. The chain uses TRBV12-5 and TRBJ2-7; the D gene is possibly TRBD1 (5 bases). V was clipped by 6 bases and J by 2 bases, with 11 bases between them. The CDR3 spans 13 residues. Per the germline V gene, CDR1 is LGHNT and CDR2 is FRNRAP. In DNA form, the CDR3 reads TGTGCTAGTGGGTGGGGCGGTACCTACGAGCAGTACTTC. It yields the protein CASGWGGTYEQYF. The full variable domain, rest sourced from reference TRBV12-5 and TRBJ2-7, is DARVTQTPRHKVTEMGQEVTMRCQPILGHNTVFWYRQTMMQGLELLAYFRNRAPLDDSGMPKDRFSAEMPDATLATLKIQPSEPRDSAVYFCASGWGGTYEQYFGPGTRLTVT.

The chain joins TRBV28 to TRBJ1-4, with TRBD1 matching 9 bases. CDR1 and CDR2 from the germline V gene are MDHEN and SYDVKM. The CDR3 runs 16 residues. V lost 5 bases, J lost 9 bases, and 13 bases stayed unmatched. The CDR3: CASSHEPGQGSQKLFF. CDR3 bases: TGTGCCAGCAGTCACGAGCCGGGACAGGGCTCGCAAAAACTGTTTTTT. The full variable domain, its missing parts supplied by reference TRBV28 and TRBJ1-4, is DVKVTQSSRYLVKRTGEKVFLECVQDMDHENMFWYRQDPGLGLRLIYFSYDVKMKEKGDIPEGYSVSREKKERFSLILESASTNQTSMYLCASSHEPGQGSQKLFFGSGTQLSVL.

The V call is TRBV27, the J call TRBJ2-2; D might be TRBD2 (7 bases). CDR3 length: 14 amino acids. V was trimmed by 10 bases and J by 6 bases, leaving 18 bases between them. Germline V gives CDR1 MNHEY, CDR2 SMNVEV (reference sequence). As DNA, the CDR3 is TGTGCCACCTGGAGAGGAGGGGGGGCCGGGGAGCTGTTTTTT. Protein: CATWRGGGAGELFF.

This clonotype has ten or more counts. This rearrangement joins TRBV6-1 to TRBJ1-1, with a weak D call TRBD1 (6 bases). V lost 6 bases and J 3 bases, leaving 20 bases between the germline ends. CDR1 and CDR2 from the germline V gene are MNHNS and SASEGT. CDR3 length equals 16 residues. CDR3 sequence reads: CASSAYLDSLYTEAFF. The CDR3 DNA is TGTGCCAGCAGCGCGTACCTGGACAGCCTTTACACTGAAGCTTTCTTT.

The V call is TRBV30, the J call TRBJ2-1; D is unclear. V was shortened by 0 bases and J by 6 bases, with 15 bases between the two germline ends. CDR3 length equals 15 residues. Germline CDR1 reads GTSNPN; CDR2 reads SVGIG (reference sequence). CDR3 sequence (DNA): TGTGCCTGGAGTGTACGCCACTTATATTTCAATGAGCAGTTCTTC. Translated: CAWSVRHLYFNEQFF.

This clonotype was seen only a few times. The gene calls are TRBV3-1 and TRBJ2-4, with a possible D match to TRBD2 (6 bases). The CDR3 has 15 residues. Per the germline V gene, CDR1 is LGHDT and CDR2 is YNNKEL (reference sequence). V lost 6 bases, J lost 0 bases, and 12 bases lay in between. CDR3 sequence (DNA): TGTGCCAGCAGTTTGACGGGACTAGCCAAAAACATTCAGTACTTC. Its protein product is CASSLTGLAKNIQYF.

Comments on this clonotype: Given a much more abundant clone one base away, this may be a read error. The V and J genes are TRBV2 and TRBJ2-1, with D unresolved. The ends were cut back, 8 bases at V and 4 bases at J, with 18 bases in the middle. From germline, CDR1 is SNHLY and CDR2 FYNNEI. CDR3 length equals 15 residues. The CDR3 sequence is CASSSPRTQYNEQFF. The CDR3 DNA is TGTGCCAGCTCGTCCCCGAGGACCCAATACAATGAGCAGTTCTTC.

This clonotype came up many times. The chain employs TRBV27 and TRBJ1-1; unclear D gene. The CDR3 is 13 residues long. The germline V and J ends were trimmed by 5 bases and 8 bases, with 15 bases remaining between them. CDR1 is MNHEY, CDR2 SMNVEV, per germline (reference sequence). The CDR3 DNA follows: TGTGCCAGCAGTCCCGCGGACCGAGAGGAAGCTTTCTTT. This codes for CASSPADREEAFF.

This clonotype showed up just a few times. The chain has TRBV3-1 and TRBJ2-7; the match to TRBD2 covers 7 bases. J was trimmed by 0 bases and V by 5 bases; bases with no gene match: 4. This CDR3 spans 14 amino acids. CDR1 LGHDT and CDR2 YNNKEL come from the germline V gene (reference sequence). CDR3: CASSTREGSYEQYF. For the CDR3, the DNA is TGTGCCAGCAGCACCAGGGAGGGCTCCTACGAGCAGTACTTC.

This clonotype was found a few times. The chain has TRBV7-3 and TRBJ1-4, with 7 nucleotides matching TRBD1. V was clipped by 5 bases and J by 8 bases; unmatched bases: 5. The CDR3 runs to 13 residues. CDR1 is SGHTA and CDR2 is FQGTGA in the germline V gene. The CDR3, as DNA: TGTGCCAGCAGCCCCGGGGACAGCGAAAAACTGTTTTTT. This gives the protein CASSPGDSEKLFF.

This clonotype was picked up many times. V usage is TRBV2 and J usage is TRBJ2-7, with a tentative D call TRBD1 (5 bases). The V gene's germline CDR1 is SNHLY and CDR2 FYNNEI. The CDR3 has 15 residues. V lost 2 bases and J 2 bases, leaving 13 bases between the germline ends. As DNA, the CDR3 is TGTGCCAGCAGTGAAAGGGGATACCAAGCCTACGAGCAGTACTTC. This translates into CASSERGYQAYEQYF.

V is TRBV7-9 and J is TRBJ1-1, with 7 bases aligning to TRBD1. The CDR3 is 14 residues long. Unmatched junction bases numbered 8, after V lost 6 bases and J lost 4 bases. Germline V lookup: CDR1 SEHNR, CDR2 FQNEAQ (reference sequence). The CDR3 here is CASSRLDRATEAFF. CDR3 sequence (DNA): TGTGCCAGCAGTCGCCTTGACAGGGCCACTGAAGCTTTCTTT.

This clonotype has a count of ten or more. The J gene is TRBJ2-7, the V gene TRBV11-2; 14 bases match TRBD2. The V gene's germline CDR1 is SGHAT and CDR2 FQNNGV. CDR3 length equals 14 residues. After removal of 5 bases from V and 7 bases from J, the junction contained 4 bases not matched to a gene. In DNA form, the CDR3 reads TGTGCCAGCAGCGGGACTAGCGGGAGTCGGGAGCAGTACTTC. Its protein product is CASSGTSGSREQYF.

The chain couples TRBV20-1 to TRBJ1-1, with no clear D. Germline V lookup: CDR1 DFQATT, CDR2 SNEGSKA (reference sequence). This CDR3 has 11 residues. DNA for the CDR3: TGCAGCCCTAACAGGAACACTGAAGCTTTCTTT. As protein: CSPNRNTEAFF.

CDR3: CATSKGNTEAFF. DNA of the CDR3: TGTGCCACCAGCAAGGGGAACACTGAAGCTTTCTTT. The chain joins TRBV15 to TRBJ1-1; D gene unclear. V lost 4 bases and J lost 1, with 4 bases in between. CDR3 size: 12 residues. Germline V gene lookup returns CDR1 LNHNV and CDR2 YYDKDF (reference sequence). The variable domain in full, with the rest retrieved from reference TRBV15 and TRBJ1-1, is DAMVIQNPRYQVTQFGKPVTLSCSQTLNHNVMYWYQQKSSQAPKLLFHYYDKDFNNEADTPDNFQSRRPNTSFCFLDIRSPGLGDTAMYLCATSKGNTEAFFGQGTRLTVV.

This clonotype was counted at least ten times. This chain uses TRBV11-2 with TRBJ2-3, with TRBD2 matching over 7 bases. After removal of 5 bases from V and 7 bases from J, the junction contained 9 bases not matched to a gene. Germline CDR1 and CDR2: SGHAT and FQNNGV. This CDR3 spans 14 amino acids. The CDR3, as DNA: TGTGCCAGCAGCCTAAACCCAAGCGGGAATACGCAGTATTTT. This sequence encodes CASSLNPSGNTQYF. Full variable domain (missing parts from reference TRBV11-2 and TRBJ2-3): EAGVAQSPRYKIIEKRQSVAFWCNPISGHATLYWYQQILGQGPKLLIQFQNNGVVDDSQLPKDRFSAERLKGVDSTLKIQPAKLEDSAVYLCASSLNPSGNTQYFGPGTRLTVL.

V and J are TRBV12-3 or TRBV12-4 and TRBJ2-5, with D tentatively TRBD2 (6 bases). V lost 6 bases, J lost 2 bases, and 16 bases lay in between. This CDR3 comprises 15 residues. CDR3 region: CASSSRLVPQETQYF. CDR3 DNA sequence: TGTGCCAGCAGCTCTAGACTAGTACCACAAGAGACCCAGTACTTC.

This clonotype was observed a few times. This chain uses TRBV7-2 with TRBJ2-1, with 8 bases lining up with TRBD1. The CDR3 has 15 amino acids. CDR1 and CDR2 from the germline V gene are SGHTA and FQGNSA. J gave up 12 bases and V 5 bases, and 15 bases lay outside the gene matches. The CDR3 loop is CASSKAGGAVPGQFF. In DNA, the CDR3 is TGTGCCAGCAGCAAAGCAGGGGGCGCGGTGCCTGGGCAGTTCTTC.

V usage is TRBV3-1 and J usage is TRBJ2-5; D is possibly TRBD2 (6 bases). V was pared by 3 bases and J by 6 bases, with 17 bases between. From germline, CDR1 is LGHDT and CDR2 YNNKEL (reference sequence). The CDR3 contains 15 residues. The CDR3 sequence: CASSQRETRGKTQYF. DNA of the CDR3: TGTGCCAGCAGCCAGCGAGAGACTAGAGGAAAGACCCAGTACTTC.

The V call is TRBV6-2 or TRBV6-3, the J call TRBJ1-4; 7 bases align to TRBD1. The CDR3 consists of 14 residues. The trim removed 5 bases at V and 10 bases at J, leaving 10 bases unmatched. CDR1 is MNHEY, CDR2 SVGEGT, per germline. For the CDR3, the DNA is TGTGCCAGCAGTAAACGACAGGGTGGGGGAAAACTGTTTTTT. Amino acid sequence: CASSKRQGGGKLFF.